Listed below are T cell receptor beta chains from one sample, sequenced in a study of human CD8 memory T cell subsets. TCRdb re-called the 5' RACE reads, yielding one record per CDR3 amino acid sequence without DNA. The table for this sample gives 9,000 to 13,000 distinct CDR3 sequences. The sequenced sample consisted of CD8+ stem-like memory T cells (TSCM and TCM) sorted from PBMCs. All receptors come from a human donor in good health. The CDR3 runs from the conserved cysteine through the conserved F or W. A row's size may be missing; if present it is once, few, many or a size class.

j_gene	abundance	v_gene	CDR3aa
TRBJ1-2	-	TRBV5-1	CASSLDSGFGYTF
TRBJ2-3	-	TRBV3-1	CASSRAAGLAGVRSTDTQYF
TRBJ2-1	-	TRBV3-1	CASSYRDLAYNEQFF
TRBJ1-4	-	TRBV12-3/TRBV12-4	CASRRASGANEKLFF
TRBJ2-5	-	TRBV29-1	CSGRLAGVTQYF
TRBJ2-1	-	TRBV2	CASSPTSGGYYNEQFF
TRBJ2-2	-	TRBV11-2	CASSFGYTGELFF
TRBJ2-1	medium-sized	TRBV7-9	CASSSPPAGNNEQFF
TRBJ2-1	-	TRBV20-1	CSAHRGDEQFF
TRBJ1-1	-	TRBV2	CASRDLEALAEAFF
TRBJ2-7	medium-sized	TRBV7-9	CASSLGMDEQYF
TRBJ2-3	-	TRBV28	CASSYTDTQYF
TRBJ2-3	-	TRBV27	CASSSRMGSVMDTQYF
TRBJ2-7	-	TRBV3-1	CASSPRLRAEQYF
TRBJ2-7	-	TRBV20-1	CSARFTGTNYEQYF
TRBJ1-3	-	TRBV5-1	CASSQRGIPGNTIYF
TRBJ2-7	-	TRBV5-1	CASSFGQGFYEQYF
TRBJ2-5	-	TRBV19	CASSIGTGNGETQYF
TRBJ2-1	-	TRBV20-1	CSARGVAGDYNEQFF
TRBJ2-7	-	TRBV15	CATGEWGDDEQYF
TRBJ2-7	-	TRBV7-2	CASSRAYEQYF
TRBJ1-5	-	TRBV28	CASTVQGTSNQPQHF
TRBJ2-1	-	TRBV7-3	CASSLAGGDEQFF
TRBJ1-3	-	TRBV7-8	CASREGTAGNTIYF
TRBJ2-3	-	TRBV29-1	CSVEDQYSTSTDTQYF
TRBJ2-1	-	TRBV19	CASSILPRNEQFF
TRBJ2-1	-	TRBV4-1	CASSHTVVAGTEQFF
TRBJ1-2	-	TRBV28	CASRTLGRGADGYTF
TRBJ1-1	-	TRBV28	CASRPRDSGYTEAFF
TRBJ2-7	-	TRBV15	CATQSGPNEQYF
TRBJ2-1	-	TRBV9	CASSVANEQFF
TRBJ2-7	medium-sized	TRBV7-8	CASSSEGASGEQYF
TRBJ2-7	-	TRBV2	CASSVTPSYEQYF
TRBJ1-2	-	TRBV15	CATSRDLETGRLNYGYTF
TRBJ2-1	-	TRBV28	CASSFILGERSNEQFF
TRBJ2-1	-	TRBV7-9	CASSWGLALFF
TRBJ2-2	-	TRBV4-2	CASSQGSGELFF
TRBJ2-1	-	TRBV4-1	CASPNQNEQFF
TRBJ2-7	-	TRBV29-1	CSVVGQGSYEQYF
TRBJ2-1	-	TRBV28	CASSLGLAGNNEQFF
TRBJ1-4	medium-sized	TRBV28	CASSLRGGKEEKLFF
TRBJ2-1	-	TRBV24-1	CATREGGGARGEQFF
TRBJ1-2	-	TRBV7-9	CASLQDNYGYTF
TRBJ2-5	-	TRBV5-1	CASSLEQVAQTQYF
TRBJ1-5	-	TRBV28	CASSSTGSNQPQHF
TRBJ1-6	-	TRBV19	CASSYGQGNSPLHF
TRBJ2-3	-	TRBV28	CASSLRGSSYDTQYF
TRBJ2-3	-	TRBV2	CASSEDLGGLAGVGSDTQYF
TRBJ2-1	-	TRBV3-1	CASSPERLTGGDEQFF
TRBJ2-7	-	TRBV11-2	CASSFNRMGLREQYF
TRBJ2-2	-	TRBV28	CASSWTTDTGELFF